This T cell receptor beta chain originates from a study of diagnostic markers for celiac disease (dated by TCRdb to 2018 to 2021). These reads were obtained on an Illumina MiSeq. With the reads reprocessed by TCRdb, a single entry stands for each CDR3 protein sequence and no DNA is reported. The sample's records list a few thousand distinct CDR3 sequences. The ten most abundant clones make up over 4.5% of the sample. Reading from cysteine to phenylalanine, the CDR3 counts 14 amino acids. The coding DNA is unavailable. In regard to this clonotype: It lacks a known antigen.

The TCR sequence derives from a human donor. This table probably holds off-target reads from a library built for another chain. This sequence uses TRBV12-3 or TRBV12-4 and TRBJ1-4. Sequencing was carried out using either unsorted cells or a sorted T cell fraction (not recorded which). CDR3 loop: CASSRSGGEFKLFF.